These 14 T cell receptor beta chains originate from one sample sequenced in a study of identifying expanded T cells in peripheral blood. This table comes from immunoSEQ multiplex PCR, and its TCRdb copy is limited to in-frame clones, with some not included. The data hold some 130,000 clones, with 75% to 90% observed a single time. Sequenced material: blood. The receptor set was obtained from a person aged 18-70 years in good health.

The V and J genes are TRBV18 and TRBJ2-1, with TRBD1 as a possible D gene (5 bases). The CDR3 extends over 15 amino acids. Germline CDR1 is KGHSH and CDR2 is LQKENI. V lost 0 bases, J lost 5 bases, and 11 bases lay in between. CDR3 in amino acids: CASSPPQGRDNEQFF. For the CDR3, the DNA is TGTGCCAGCTCACCACCGCAGGGTCGGGACAATGAGCAGTTCTTC.

The chain couples TRBV19 to TRBJ1-1; D may be TRBD1 (6 bases). The V end lost 8 bases, the J end lost 2 bases, and 12 bases lay between the germline ends. Germline CDR1 is LNHDA and CDR2 is SQIVND (reference sequence). This CDR3 region has 13 residues. CDR3 in DNA: TGTGCCAGTGCTCTACAGGGAAACACTGAAGCTTTCTTT. It specifies CASALQGNTEAFF. Together with reference TRBV19 and TRBJ1-1, the CDR3 gives the full variable domain: DGGITQSPKYLFRKEGQNVTLSCEQNLNHDAMYWYRQDPGQGLRLIYYSQIVNDFQKGDIAEGYSVSREKKESFPLTVTSAQKNPTAFYLCASALQGNTEAFFGQGTRLTVV.

The V call is TRBV5-1, the J call TRBJ2-2; possibly TRBD1 or TRBD2 for D (5 bases each). V was trimmed by 5 bases and J by 4 bases, leaving 12 bases between them. There are 14 residues in the CDR3. The V gene's germline CDR1 is SGHRS and CDR2 YFSETQ. The chain's CDR3 is CASSIGELTGELFF. DNA of the CDR3: TGCGCCAGCAGTATAGGGGAGCTCACCGGGGAGCTGTTTTTT.

This chain links TRBV7-7 with TRBJ2-5, with D possibly TRBD1 on 6 matching bases. From germline, CDR1 is SSHAT and CDR2 FNYEAQ (reference sequence). Trimming shortened V by 6 bases and J by 5 bases, and 19 bases separated the two germline ends. The CDR3 loop spans 15 amino acids. DNA for the CDR3: TGTGCCAGCAGTCAGACAGGTTCCTCGGGGGAGACCCAGTACTTC. Amino acid sequence: CASSQTGSSGETQYF.

This sequence joins TRBV9 and TRBJ1-1; D is ambiguous. CDR1 is SGDLS and CDR2 is YYNGEE in the germline V gene. This CDR3 has 11 residues. V was cut by 6 bases and J by 3 bases, with 6 bases left in between. DNA of the CDR3: TGTGCCAGCACCCCATACACTGAAGCTTTCTTT. As protein: CASTPYTEAFF.

This chain connects TRBV21-1 to TRBJ1-2; the listed D gene, TRBD1, was not tested against the DNA. TRBV21-1 is an annotated pseudogene. The CDR3 totals 13 residues. CDR3 protein: CASSRDRYYGYTF. The CDR3 coding sequence is TGTGCCAGCAGCAGAGACAGGTACTATGGCTACACCTTC.

The chain carries TRBV7-3 and TRBJ1-2; TRBD1 matches at 8 bases. This CDR3 is built from 13 residues. V trimming: 4 bases; J trimming: 6 bases; junction bases outside the gene matches: 4. The germline V gene has CDR1 SGHTA and CDR2 FQGTGA. CDR3 sequence reads: CASSSPTGDGYTF. CDR3 in DNA: TGTGCCAGCAGCTCCCCGACAGGGGATGGCTACACCTTC.

The rearrangement joins TRBV5-6 to TRBJ2-5; D gene uncertain. Germline-derived CDR1 and CDR2 are SGHDT and YYEEEE. The CDR3 loop spans 11 amino acids. The ends were cut back, 4 bases at V and 2 bases at J, with 3 bases in the middle. CDR3 in DNA: TGTGCCAGCAGCACGCAAGAGACCCAGTACTTC. Translating gives CASSTQETQYF. Full variable domain (rest looked up from reference TRBV5-6 and TRBJ2-5): DAGVTQSPTHLIKTRGQQVTLRCSPKSGHDTVSWYQQALGQGPQFIFQYYEEEERQRGNFPDRFSGHQFPNYSSELNVNALLLGDSALYLCASSTQETQYFGPGTRLLVL.

The chain is built from TRBV9 and TRBJ2-7; weak D call: TRBD2 (5 bases). Per the germline V gene, CDR1 is SGDLS and CDR2 is YYNGEE. This CDR3 region has 13 residues. The V and J ends lost 0 bases and 4 bases respectively, with 8 bases between them. The CDR3 DNA follows: TGTGCCAGCAGCGTAGATACGGGGTACGAGCAGTACTTC. Its protein product is CASSVDTGYEQYF.

The V gene is TRBV15, the J gene TRBJ2-7; D unresolved. The germline V gene encodes CDR1 LNHNV and CDR2 YYDKDF (reference sequence). CDR3 length equals 15 residues. Trimming took off 5 bases at V and 2 bases at J, with 16 bases between the two ends. The CDR3 reads CATSPSVGFTYEQYF. DNA for the CDR3: TGTGCCACCAGCCCCTCCGTTGGCTTCACCTACGAGCAGTACTTC.

This clone was found once. The V gene is TRBV7-2, the J gene TRBJ2-3; D may be TRBD1 (6 bases). CDR3 length: 14 residues. Per germline, CDR1 SGHTA and CDR2 FQGNSA. Between the trimmed V and J ends, which lost 3 bases and 4 bases, there was a span of 11 bases. The CDR3 DNA reads TGTGCCAGCAGCTTCGAGGGGGTTGCAGATACGCAGTATTTT. This codes for CASSFEGVADTQYF.

This clone was recorded once. This rearrangement joins TRBV15 to TRBJ1-1; no clear D. CDR1 is LNHNV, CDR2 YYDKDF, per germline (reference sequence). This CDR3 has 13 amino acids. The germline V and J ends were trimmed by 5 bases and 0 bases, with 7 bases remaining between them. The CDR3 is CATSLGVNTEAFF. In nucleotides, the CDR3 is TGTGCCACCAGCCTGGGCGTGAACACTGAAGCTTTCTTT.

The count of this clone is one. The genes are TRBV10-3 and TRBJ1-2; D gene ambiguous. Trimming stripped 3 bases from V and 5 bases from J, with 13 bases between. The CDR3 totals 14 residues. In germline, CDR1 is ENHRY, CDR2 SYGVKD. CDR3 loop: CAISDMGARYGYTF. The DNA for the CDR3 is TGTGCCATCAGTGATATGGGTGCCAGGTATGGCTACACCTTC.

The genes are TRBV20-1 and TRBJ1-1; possibly TRBD1 for D (5 bases). This CDR3 has 11 residues. Germline loops: CDR1 DFQATT, CDR2 SNEGSKA (reference sequence). V shed 8 bases and J shed 6 bases, with 13 bases lying between them. The CDR3 DNA sequence: TGCAGTACCCAGGGTTTGGCTGAAGCTTTCTTT. Translated, it gives CSTQGLAEAFF.